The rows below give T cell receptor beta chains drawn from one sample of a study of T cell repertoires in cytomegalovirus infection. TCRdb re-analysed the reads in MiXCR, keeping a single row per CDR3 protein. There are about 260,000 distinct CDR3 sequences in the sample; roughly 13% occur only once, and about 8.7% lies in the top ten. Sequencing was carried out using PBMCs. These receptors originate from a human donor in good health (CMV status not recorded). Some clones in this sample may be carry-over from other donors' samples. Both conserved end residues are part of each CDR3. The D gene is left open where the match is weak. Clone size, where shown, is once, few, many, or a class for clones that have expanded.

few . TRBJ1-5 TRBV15 CATRREIIEPQHF TGTGCCACCCGGAGGGAAATTATTGAGCCCCAGCATTTT
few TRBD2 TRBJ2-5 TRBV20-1 CSARTSRETQYF TGCAGTGCTAGGACTAGCCGAGAGACCCAGTACTTC
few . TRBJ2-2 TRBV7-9 CASSSKGSGTNTGELFF TGTGCCAGCAGCTCTAAGGGTAGCGGAACGAACACCGGGGAGCTGTTTTTT
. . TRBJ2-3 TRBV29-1 CSVVRSTDTQYF TGCAGCGTTGTTAGGAGCACAGATACGCAGTATTTT
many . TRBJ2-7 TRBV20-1 CSARAPDRDYEQYF TGCAGTGCTAGAGCCCCGGACAGAGATTACGAGCAGTACTTC
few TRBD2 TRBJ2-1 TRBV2 CASSQIVAGSSYNEQFF TGTGCCAGCAGTCAAATAGTAGCGGGTTCCTCCTACAATGAGCAGTTCTTC
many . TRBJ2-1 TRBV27 CASSVITGLGNEQFF TGTGCCAGCAGCGTAATTACGGGACTGGGCAATGAGCAGTTCTTC
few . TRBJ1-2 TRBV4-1 CASSQDAGQSTYGYTF TGCGCCAGCAGCCAAGATGCCGGACAAAGCACCTATGGCTACACCTTC
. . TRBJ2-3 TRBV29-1 CSVVRPLLDTDTQYF TGCAGCGTTGTACGCCCGCTTTTAGACACAGATACGCAGTATTTT
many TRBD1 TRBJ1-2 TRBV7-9 CASSTTGVNYGYTF TGTGCCAGCAGCACGACAGGGGTTAACTATGGCTACACCTTC
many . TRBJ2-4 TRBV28 CASSLRGLAKNIQYF TGTGCCAGCAGTCTACGAGGGCTAGCCAAAAACATTCAGTACTTC
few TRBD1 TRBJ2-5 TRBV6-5 CASGRQGWGSGETQYF TGTGCCAGCGGGAGACAGGGATGGGGTTCAGGGGAGACCCAGTACTTC
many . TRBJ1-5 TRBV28 CASSFGRDIHQPQHF TGTGCCAGCAGTTTCGGCAGGGATATCCATCAGCCCCAGCATTTT
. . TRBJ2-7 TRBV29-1 CSVAPGGGYEQYF TGCAGCGTTGCCCCTGGGGGCGGTTACGAGCAGTACTTC
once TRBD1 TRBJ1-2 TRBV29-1 CSVVDRGYVYTF TGCAGCGTTGTAGACAGGGGGTACGTTTACACCTTC
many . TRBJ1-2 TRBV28 CASRAPTNYGYTF TGTGCCAGCAGAGCTCCGACTAACTATGGCTACACCTTC
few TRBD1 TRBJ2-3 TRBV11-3 CASSPGQGKINTQYF TGTGCCAGCAGCCCGGGACAGGGGAAAATAAATACGCAGTATTTT
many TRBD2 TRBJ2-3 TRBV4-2 CASSQDWGTSGGDTQYF TGTGCCAGCAGCCAAGATTGGGGAACTAGCGGGGGAGATACGCAGTATTTT
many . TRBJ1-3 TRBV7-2 CASSLEGLSGNTIYF TGTGCCAGCAGCTTAGAGGGTCTCTCTGGAAACACCATATATTTT
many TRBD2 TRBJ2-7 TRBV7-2 CASSLAPSGSYEQYF TGTGCCAGCAGCTTAGCTCCTAGCGGCTCCTACGAGCAGTACTTC
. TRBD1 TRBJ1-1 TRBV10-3 CAIRGTANTEAFF TGTGCCATCAGGGGGACAGCGAACACTGAAGCTTTCTTT
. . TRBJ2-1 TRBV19 CASSIDNAGKSNEQFF TGTGCCAGTAGTATAGATAACGCAGGGAAGAGTAATGAGCAGTTCTTC
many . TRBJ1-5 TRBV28 CASSLGTIGNQPQHF TGTGCCAGCAGCCTCGGGACCATCGGAAATCAGCCCCAGCATTTT
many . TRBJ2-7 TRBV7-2 CASSASLYEQYF TGTGCCAGCAGCGCAAGCCTCTATGAGCAGTACTTC
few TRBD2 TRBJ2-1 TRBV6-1 CASIKAAGGDNEQFF TGTGCCAGCATTAAAGCAGCGGGGGGGGACAATGAGCAGTTCTTC
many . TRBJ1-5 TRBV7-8 CASSLSSRAVSNQPQHF TGTGCCAGCAGCTTATCCTCCCGGGCAGTTAGCAATCAGCCCCAGCATTTT
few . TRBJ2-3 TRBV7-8 CASSPWGGSTDTQYF TGTGCCAGCAGCCCCTGGGGTGGGAGCACAGATACGCAGTATTTT
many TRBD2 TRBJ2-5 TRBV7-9 CASSSNRGRRETQYF TGTGCCAGCAGCTCCAACCGCGGGAGAAGGGAGACCCAGTACTTC
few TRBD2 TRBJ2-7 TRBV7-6 CASSPGTSGRNYEQYF TGTGCCAGCAGCCCAGGGACTAGCGGGAGAAATTACGAGCAGTACTTC
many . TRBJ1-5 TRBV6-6 CASSYGSSRDNQPQHF TGTGCCAGCAGTTACGGGTCCTCTCGGGACAATCAGCCCCAGCATTTT
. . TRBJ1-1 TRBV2 CTSRAVLVRNTEAFF TGTACCAGCAGGGCGGTTTTAGTGAGGAACACTGAAGCTTTCTTT
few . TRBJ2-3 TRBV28 CASSPIIAENTDTQYF TGTGCCAGCAGTCCTATTATAGCGGAGAACACAGATACGCAGTATTTT
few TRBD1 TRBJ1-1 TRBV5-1 CASSLVPGGRTEAFF TGCGCCAGCAGCTTGGTGCCAGGGGGCCGGACTGAAGCTTTCTTT
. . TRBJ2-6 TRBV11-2 CASSQERGANVLTF TGTGCCAGCAGCCAGGAAAGGGGGGCCAACGTCCTGACTTTC
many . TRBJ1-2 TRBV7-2 CASSLKGMGYTF TGTGCCAGCAGCTTAAAGGGGATGGGCTACACCTTC
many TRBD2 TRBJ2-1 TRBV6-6 CASSYGTSGVDEQFF TGTGCCAGCAGTTACGGGACTAGCGGGGTAGATGAGCAGTTCTTC
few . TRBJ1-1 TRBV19 CASSTPRRTEAFF TGTGCCAGTAGTACCCCGAGGAGGACTGAAGCTTTCTTT
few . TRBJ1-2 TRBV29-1 CSVDWRQGIENGYTF TGCAGCGTTGATTGGCGGCAGGGGATAGAGAATGGCTACACCTTC
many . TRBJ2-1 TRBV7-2 CASSTGTHNNEQFF TGTGCCAGCAGTACCGGGACACACAACAATGAGCAGTTCTTC
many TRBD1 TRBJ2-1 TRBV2 CASAPRQGGNEQFF TGTGCCAGCGCTCCTCGACAGGGTGGGAATGAGCAGTTCTTC
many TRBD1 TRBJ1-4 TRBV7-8 CASSNNPGQANEKLFF TGTGCCAGCAGCAACAACCCGGGACAGGCGAATGAAAAACTGTTTTTT
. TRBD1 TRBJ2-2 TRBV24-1 CATSELAGTGPTGELFF TGTGCCACCAGTGAGCTCGCCGGGACAGGGCCCACCGGGGAGCTGTTTTTT
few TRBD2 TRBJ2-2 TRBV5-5 CASSLTSGSAGELFF TGTGCCAGCAGCTTGACTAGCGGGAGTGCCGGGGAGCTGTTTTTT
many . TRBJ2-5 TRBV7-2 CASSLFGGDETQYF TGTGCCAGCAGCTTATTTGGGGGCGATGAGACCCAGTACTTC
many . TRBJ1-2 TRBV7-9 CASSPLTGLYGYTF TGTGCCAGCAGCCCCCTCACAGGGCTCTATGGCTACACCTTC
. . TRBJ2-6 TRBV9 CASSGTTPPGANVLTF TGTGCCAGCAGCGGAACCACACCCCCTGGGGCCAACGTCCTGACTTTC
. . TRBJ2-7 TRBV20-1 CSATTRGNLDEQYF TGCAGTGCTACGACACGGGGGAACCTCGACGAGCAGTACTTC
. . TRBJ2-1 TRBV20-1 CSARWRGDNEQFF TGCAGTGCTAGGTGGCGGGGAGACAATGAGCAGTTCTTC
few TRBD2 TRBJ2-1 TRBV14 CASSHLAPGTSGRVHEQFF TGTGCCAGCAGCCATTTAGCTCCCGGGACTAGCGGGAGGGTTCATGAGCAGTTCTTC
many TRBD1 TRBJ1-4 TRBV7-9 CASSRRNQGAREKLFF TGTGCCAGCAGCAGAAGGAACCAGGGGGCGCGTGAAAAACTGTTTTTT
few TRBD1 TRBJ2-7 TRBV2 CASSVSDRGNEQYF TGTGCCAGCAGTGTGTCGGACAGGGGGAACGAGCAGTACTTC
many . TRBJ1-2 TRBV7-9 CASSWAREDGYTF TGTGCCAGCAGCTGGGCCAGGGAGGATGGCTACACCTTC